Detailed here is one T cell receptor beta chain. The sample holds other DNA sequences that translate to the same CDR3. This record belongs to a study of shared clonotypes between healthy human individuals. Losses at the gene ends were 4 bases for V and 3 bases for J; bases not matched to a gene: 6. The germline CDR1 and CDR2 sequences are SGHRS and YFSETQ. The length of the CDR3 is 15 residues. The data were produced by immunoSEQ multiplex PCR, yet TCRdb's version contains in-frame clones alone and is incomplete. Among 2 million to 2.5 million clones listed, more than 80% were seen once. The V and J genes are TRBV5-1 and TRBJ2-3; 9 bases map to TRBD1. Sequenced sample: naive CD4+ T cells from PBMCs. Stated subset: CD45RA+ positively selected. The source is a young man in good health. Some clones in this sample may be carry-over from other donors' samples. CDR3 sequence: CASSPQGAGTDTQYF. The CDR3 DNA sequence: TGCGCCAGCAGCCCACAGGGGGCCGGTACAGATACGCAGTATTTT.